This T cell receptor beta chain was found in a study of siplizumab effects on memory and regulatory T cells. Generated by immunoSEQ multiplex PCR, the TCRdb table keeps only in-frame clones and is missing some. The table shows under 100,000 clones, with roughly 94% occurring only once. General observations from the study: Whether proliferating Tregs in siplizumab cultures suppress was not functionally confirmed.

Trimming shortened V by 4 bases and J by 4 bases, and 26 bases separated the two germline ends. The CDR3 has 18 amino acids. In germline, CDR1 is MNHEY, CDR2 SMNVEV (reference sequence). With respect to this clone: Its cognate antigen is unknown.

Sequencing used non-Treg CD4+ T cells sorted from blood. The chain carries TRBV27 and TRBJ2-7; D is perhaps TRBD2 (6 bases). The TCR originated in a human donor in good health. The CDR3 protein is CASSSFPPTSSDLYEQYF. The CDR3 DNA sequence: TGTGCCAGCAGTTCGTTCCCTCCTACTTCTAGCGACCTTTACGAGCAGTACTTC.